Following are 25 T cell receptor beta chains from one sample sequenced in a study of blood T cell repertoires in COVID-19. The assay was immunoSEQ multiplex PCR, and TCRdb's table has in-frame clones only and misses some. Here the sample spans 99,000 or so clones, 75% to 95% being singletons. Sequenced: peripheral blood. These receptors came from a human donor in a cohort sampled during active COVID-19.

V is TRBV18 and J is TRBJ1-1; no definite D call. Germline lookup yields CDR1 KGHSH and CDR2 LQKENI. Trimming took off 4 bases at V and 3 bases at J, with 18 bases between the two ends. The CDR3 spans 16 residues. The CDR3 here is CASSRGIMATDTEAFF. As DNA, the CDR3 is TGTGCCAGCTCACGCGGGATAATGGCCACGGACACTGAAGCTTTCTTT.

This clone was observed a few times. The rearrangement links TRBV10-1 to TRBJ2-3, with a possible D match to TRBD2 (5 bases). There are 14 residues in the CDR3. Germline values: CDR1 WNHNN, CDR2 SYGVQD (reference sequence). Trimming took 6 bases from V and 2 from J, leaving 12 bases between them. This CDR3 is CASSPGSATDTQYF. The DNA of the CDR3 is TGCGCCAGCAGCCCGGGATCAGCCACAGATACGCAGTATTTT.

This clone was counted between two and nine times. The V call is TRBV2, the J call TRBJ1-2; D ambiguous. Germline CDR1 SNHLY, CDR2 FYNNEI. The CDR3 is made up of 13 amino acids. The V gene lost 9 bases and the J gene lost 3 bases, with 14 bases spanning the gap. CDR3 coding DNA: TGTGCCAGGTTCCGGATGGCGGACTATGGCTACACCTTC. This sequence encodes CARFRMADYGYTF. Supplemented by reference TRBV2 and TRBJ1-2, the full variable domain reads EPEVTQTPSHQVTQMGQEVILRCVPISNHLYFYWYRQILGQKVEFLVSFYNNEISEKSEIFDDQFSVERPDGSNFTLKIRSTKLEDSAMYFCARFRMADYGYTFGSGTRLTVV.

The chain employs TRBV11-1 and TRBJ1-1, with 9 bases identical to TRBD1. Germline V gene data show CDR1 as SGHAT and CDR2 as FQDESV (reference sequence). The V and J ends lost 6 bases and 6 bases, in that order; junction bases with no gene match: 5. The CDR3 totals 13 residues. The CDR3 bases are TGTGCCAGCAGGGACAGGGGTACCGCTGAAGCTTTCTTT. Protein sequence: CASRDRGTAEAFF.

Here the CDR3 DNA reads TGTGCCAGCTCTCCCACCGCGGCAGACTATGGCTACACCTTC. It codes for CASSPTAADYGYTF. This chain joins TRBV27 and TRBJ1-2; D is unresolved. CDR1 is MNHEY and CDR2 is SMNVEV in the germline V gene (reference sequence). The CDR3 sequence is 14 residues long. Deletions cut 8 bases from V and 3 bases from J, with 16 bases between.

This clone has a handful of counts. This chain connects TRBV2 to TRBJ2-7; D is possibly TRBD1 (6 bases). Looked up from germline, CDR1 is SNHLY and CDR2 is FYNNEI. CDR3 length: 13 residues. Trimming took 8 bases from V and 4 from J, leaving 15 bases between them. The DNA of the CDR3 is TGTGCCAGCCAACCGGGACAACTATACGAGCAGTACTTC. It is translated as CASQPGQLYEQYF. The full variable domain, in which reference TRBV2 and TRBJ2-7 provide the parts outside the CDR3, is EPEVTQTPSHQVTQMGQEVILRCVPISNHLYFYWYRQILGQKVEFLVSFYNNEISEKSEIFDDQFSVERPDGSNFTLKIRSTKLEDSAMYFCASQPGQLYEQYFGPGTRLTVT.

The gene calls are TRBV9 and TRBJ1-2; tentative D call: TRBD1 (5 bases). CDR1 is SGDLS, CDR2 YYNGEE, per germline. The CDR3 runs 15 residues. Trimming removed 0 bases at V and 1 base at J, with 10 bases between. The CDR3, as DNA: TGTGCCAGCAGCGTAGGGTCGGGGGTTAACTATGGCTACACCTTC. This translates into CASSVGSGVNYGYTF.

As concerns this clone: The same CDR3 can be traced to other DNA sequences in this sample. J is TRBJ2-1 and V is TRBV15; 10 nucleotides match TRBD2. From germline, CDR1 is LNHNV and CDR2 YYDKDF (reference sequence). The CDR3 spans 15 residues. Trimming removed 6 bases from V and 0 bases from J; junction bases left unmatched: 2. CDR3 residues: CATSSGGSSYNEQFF. The CDR3 DNA is TGTGCCACCAGTAGCGGGGGGAGCTCCTACAATGAGCAGTTCTTC. Using reference TRBV15 and TRBJ2-1 for the parts outside the CDR3, the full variable domain is DAMVIQNPRYQVTQFGKPVTLSCSQTLNHNVMYWYQQKSSQAPKLLFHYYDKDFNNEADTPDNFQSRRPNTSFCFLDIRSPGLGDTAMYLCATSSGGSSYNEQFFGPGTRLTVL.

Written as DNA, the CDR3 is TGTGCCAGATTTGGGACAGATCGGCTCGAGCAGTACTTC. Residues: CARFGTDRLEQYF. V usage is TRBV6-4 and J usage is TRBJ2-7; 7 bases agree with TRBD1. The V and J ends lost 9 bases and 6 bases, in that order; junction bases with no gene match: 11. The germline V gene encodes CDR1 MRHNA and CDR2 SNTAGT. CDR3 size: 13 residues.

CDR3 coding DNA: TGTGCCAGCAGAGGCAGGTACACCGGGGAGCTGTTTTTT. The encoded protein is CASRGRYTGELFF. The chain is built from TRBV12-3 or TRBV12-4 and TRBJ2-2; D is unresolved. V lost 6 bases and J lost 3, with 8 bases in between. The CDR3 is 13 amino acids.

CDR3 region: CASSYDRASGNTIYF. The CDR3 region has the DNA TGTGCCAGCAGTTACGACAGAGCCTCTGGAAACACCATATATTTT. V is TRBV6-5 and J is TRBJ1-3; the D gene is possibly TRBD1 (5 bases). The V end was cut by 2 bases, the J end by 0 bases, with 8 bases between. The CDR3 runs 15 residues. The germline V gene encodes CDR1 MNHEY and CDR2 SVGAGI.

The chain couples TRBV2 to TRBJ2-7; TRBD1 matches 7 bases. The CDR3 consists of 12 residues. The germline V gene encodes CDR1 SNHLY and CDR2 FYNNEI. CDR3 amino acids: CAGGQTPYEQYF. The CDR3, as DNA: TGTGCAGGGGGACAGACCCCCTACGAGCAGTACTTC.

This clone has only one observation. This chain joins TRBV3-1 (or the pseudogene TRBV3-2) and TRBJ1-2; D is perhaps TRBD1 (6 bases). The CDR3 is 22 amino acids. The V end was cut by 1 base, the J end by 0 bases, with 30 bases between. In germline, CDR1 is LGHDT, CDR2 YNNKEL (reference sequence). CDR3 region: CASSQGLPPTGGGGKANYGYTF. The CDR3 DNA reads as TGTGCCAGCAGCCAAGGTCTTCCACCGACAGGTGGGGGGGGGAAAGCTAACTATGGCTACACCTTC.

V usage is TRBV28 and J usage is TRBJ2-5; 8 bases align to TRBD2. V gave up 7 bases and J gave up 4 bases; unmatched junction bases: 2. CDR1 and CDR2 from the germline V gene are MDHEN and SYDVKM. There are 12 residues in the CDR3. The CDR3, as DNA: TGTGCCAGCAATCTAGCGGGAGAGACCCAGTACTTC. The encoded protein is CASNLAGETQYF.

The CDR3 here is CASSRDLNQPQHF. The CDR3 coding sequence is TGCGCCAGCAGCCGGGATCTCAATCAGCCCCAGCATTTT. The chain is built from TRBV5-1 and TRBJ1-5; D is uncertain. The V gene's germline CDR1 is SGHRS and CDR2 YFSETQ. The V gene lost 4 bases and the J gene lost 3 bases, with 8 bases spanning the gap. The CDR3 is 13 residues long.

The chain has TRBV7-6 and TRBJ2-1; TRBD2 agrees at 7 bases. CDR1 SGHVS and CDR2 FNYEAQ come from the germline V gene. V was clipped by 0 bases and J by 4 bases; unmatched bases: 6. This CDR3 has 16 amino acids. CDR3 region: CASSLAPGGSYNEQFF. As DNA, the CDR3 is TGTGCCAGCAGCTTAGCCCCGGGGGGATCTTACAATGAGCAGTTCTTC.

A single count supports this clone. V gene TRBV7-8 combines with J gene TRBJ2-3; 12 nucleotides match TRBD2. Germline CDR1 is SGHVS and CDR2 is FQNEAQ. This CDR3 region has 17 residues. J lost 4 bases, V lost 1 base, and 6 bases had no gene match. CDR3 DNA: TGTGCCAGCAGCTTAGGGCGCCTAGCGGGAGGGTCAGATACGCAGTATTTT. It encodes CASSLGRLAGGSDTQYF.

As DNA, the CDR3 is TGTGCCAGCAGCTCTTCGGGGGTGACTGAAGCTTTCTTT. Protein product: CASSSSGVTEAFF. The chain employs TRBV9 and TRBJ1-1, with D tentatively TRBD1 (5 bases). Germline values: CDR1 SGDLS, CDR2 YYNGEE. The CDR3 contains 13 residues. V lost 4 bases, J lost 5 bases, and 12 bases lay in between.

This clone was detected many times. This sequence joins TRBV15 and TRBJ2-7; 7 nucleotides align to TRBD2. The germline V gene encodes CDR1 LNHNV and CDR2 YYDKDF (reference sequence). Germline trimming cut 8 bases from V and 4 bases from J; bases unmatched to any gene: 11. The CDR3 sequence is 14 residues long. As DNA, the CDR3 is TGTGCCACCTCCATGGGGCTCGGGGGGTACGAGCAGTACTTC. It is translated as CATSMGLGGYEQYF.

This chain links TRBV5-5 with TRBJ2-5, with D possibly TRBD2 on 5 matching bases. In germline, CDR1 is SGHKS, CDR2 YYEKEE (reference sequence). The CDR3 loop spans 14 amino acids. Between the trimmed V and J ends, which lost 0 bases and 3 bases, there was a span of 9 bases. CDR3 nucleotide sequence: TGTGCCAGCAGCTTGGTGCTAGCTGAAGAGACCCAGTACTTC. Translated, it gives CASSLVLAEETQYF.

The V call is TRBV6-5, the J call TRBJ1-2; the D gene is possibly TRBD1 (5 bases). Germline V CDR1 and CDR2: MNHEY, SVGAGI. The CDR3 runs 16 residues. The V gene lost 2 bases and the J gene lost 8 bases, with 21 bases spanning the gap. The CDR3 loop is CASSYEGSRGLYGYTF. The CDR3 DNA follows: TGTGCCAGCAGTTACGAAGGGTCGAGGGGACTTTACGGCTACACCTTC.

V gene TRBV7-2 combines with J gene TRBJ2-7, with D uncertain. Germline CDR1 is SGHTA and CDR2 is FQGNSA. Trimming pared 5 bases from V and 6 bases from J, leaving 11 bases between. This CDR3 has 12 residues. CDR3 loop: CASSPFAGEQYF. The CDR3 nucleotides are TGTGCCAGCAGCCCCTTCGCAGGCGAGCAGTACTTC.

CDR3 sequence reads: CASSLDLALETQYF. The CDR3 nucleotides read TGTGCCAGCAGCTTAGATCTAGCGTTGGAGACCCAGTACTTC. The chain recombines TRBV7-6 with TRBJ2-5; D is possibly TRBD2 (6 bases). The CDR3 covers 14 residues. V shed 1 base and J shed 5 bases, with 11 bases lying between them. Germline assignment: CDR1 SGHVS and CDR2 FNYEAQ. Complete variable domain (other parts from reference TRBV7-6 and TRBJ2-5): GAGVSQSPRYKVTKRGQDVALRCDPISGHVSLYWYRQALGQGPEFLTYFNYEAQQDKSGLPNDRFSAERPEGSISTLTIQRTEQRDSAMYRCASSLDLALETQYFGPGTRLLVL.

V is TRBV28 and J is TRBJ1-2; 9 nucleotides align to TRBD1. The ends lost 6 bases at V and 5 bases at J; junction bases unmatched: 13. CDR3 size: 16 residues. The V gene's germline CDR1 is MDHEN and CDR2 SYDVKM. Here the CDR3 reads CASSQQGAASGYGYTF. The CDR3 nucleotides are TGTGCCAGCAGCCAACAGGGGGCGGCCTCGGGGTATGGCTACACCTTC.

This clone was counted only a few times. The genes are TRBV6-1 and TRBJ1-5; D is undetermined. The CDR3 covers 14 residues. V lost 3 bases to trimming and J lost 7 bases, with 13 bases between them. The germline V gene encodes CDR1 MNHNS and CDR2 SASEGT. The CDR3 coding sequence is TGTGCCAGCAGTGATAGACAAGGTGAGCAGCCCCAGCATTTT. Its translation: CASSDRQGEQPQHF.